The 10 T cell receptor beta chains reported below all come from one sample, sequenced in a study of identifying expanded T cells in peripheral blood. TCRdb keeps only in-frame clones here, not all; method: immunoSEQ multiplex PCR. The repertoire consists of about 78,000 clones, with approximately 90% occurring once and the leading ten covering about 20%. Material for sequencing was blood. Receptors were obtained from a person aged 18 to 70 in good health.

The V call is TRBV4-1, the J call TRBJ1-1; weak D call: TRBD1 (6 bases). Between the trimmed V and J ends, which lost 8 bases and 1 base, there was a span of 11 bases. The CDR3 totals 13 residues. CDR1 and CDR2 (germline): MGHRA, YSYEKL. This CDR3 is CASARGGNTEAFF. In DNA form, the CDR3 reads TGCGCCAGCGCGAGGGGGGGGAACACTGAAGCTTTCTTT.

The V gene is TRBV4-3, the J gene TRBJ2-7; no reliable D call. CDR3 length: 15 amino acids. Trimming took 0 bases from V and 2 from J, leaving 11 bases between them. Germline values: CDR1 LGHNA, CDR2 YSLEER. The CDR3 coding sequence is TGCGCCAGCAGCCAAGATTCCGGCAGCCCCTACGAGCAGTACTTC. It yields the protein CASSQDSGSPYEQYF.

This clone turned up a few times. This CDR3 reads CASRSRAEYQPQHF. The CDR3 DNA is TGTGCCAGCAGATCCAGGGCGGAATATCAGCCCCAGCATTTT. V gene TRBV6-5 combines with J gene TRBJ1-5, with a weak D call TRBD1 (5 bases). The V end lost 6 bases, the J end lost 5 bases, and 14 bases lay between the germline ends. The CDR3 spans 14 residues. The germline V gene encodes CDR1 MNHEY and CDR2 SVGAGI.

J is TRBJ2-3 and V is TRBV5-4; D possibly corresponds to TRBD2 (7 bases). The CDR3 extends over 17 amino acids. With 1 base removed from V and 2 bases from J, the gap between germline ends came to 17 bases. The germline gives CDR1 SGHNT, CDR2 YYREEE (reference sequence). CDR3 residues: CASSLTYRGGPTDTQYF. For the CDR3, the DNA is TGTGCCAGCAGCTTGACGTATAGGGGGGGACCCACAGATACGCAGTATTTT.

The rearrangement links TRBV23-1 to TRBJ2-1; D is perhaps TRBD2 (7 bases). TRBV23-1 is assigned to the ORF class and has an uncertain function. The CDR3 loop spans 15 amino acids. Deletions cut 4 bases from V and 5 bases from J, with 15 bases between. The chain's CDR3 is CASSPRRGPHNEQFF. CDR3 in DNA: TGCGCCAGCAGTCCACGGCGGGGGCCACACAATGAGCAGTTCTTC.

This clone has a single count. The V gene is TRBV5-6, the J gene TRBJ2-3; 9 bases match TRBD2. This CDR3 comprises 16 residues. Trimming cost V 6 bases and J 1 base; bases outside gene matches: 9. Per germline, CDR1 SGHDT and CDR2 YYEEEE. The CDR3 sequence is CASTLAGGPRTDTQYF. CDR3 bases: TGTGCCAGCACTCTGGCGGGGGGGCCGCGCACAGATACGCAGTATTTT.

The chain has TRBV2 and TRBJ1-3, with D perhaps matching TRBD1 (5 bases). The CDR3 has 17 amino acids. V lost 10 bases to trimming and J lost 0 bases, with 22 bases between them. The germline CDR1 and CDR2 sequences are SNHLY and FYNNEI. CDR3 loop: CATLPDIRARSGNTIYF. CDR3 nucleotides: TGTGCCACCCTACCGGACATCCGTGCCCGCTCTGGAAACACCATATATTTT.

The chain is built from TRBV5-1 and TRBJ1-1; 8 bases map to TRBD1. Germline V gene sequence: CDR1 SGHRS, CDR2 YFSETQ. Trimming took 4 bases from V and 5 from J; bases not matched to a gene: 7. The CDR3 is 14 amino acids. Here the CDR3 DNA reads TGCGCCAGCAGCCCGCGGACAGGGCGGACTGAAGCTTTCTTT. Amino acids: CASSPRTGRTEAFF.

This chain uses TRBV5-1 with TRBJ2-1; TRBD1 matches 8 bases. Germline loops: CDR1 SGHRS, CDR2 YFSETQ. CDR3 size: 15 residues. Germline trimming cut 3 bases from V and 6 bases from J; bases unmatched to any gene: 8. The DNA of the CDR3 is TGCGCCAGCAGCTCTCGGACAGGGTTAGGCAATGAGCAGTTCTTC. As protein: CASSSRTGLGNEQFF.

The CDR3 bases are TGTGCCAGCAGTAATCCCGGGGGGTCGACTAAAGCCAAAAACATTCAGTACTTC. Its translation is CASSNPGGSTKAKNIQYF. The chain combines TRBV28 with TRBJ2-4; 7 bases match TRBD2. The CDR3 length is 18 residues. Germline CDR1 is MDHEN and CDR2 is SYDVKM. The ends lost 5 bases at V and 0 bases at J; junction bases unmatched: 13.